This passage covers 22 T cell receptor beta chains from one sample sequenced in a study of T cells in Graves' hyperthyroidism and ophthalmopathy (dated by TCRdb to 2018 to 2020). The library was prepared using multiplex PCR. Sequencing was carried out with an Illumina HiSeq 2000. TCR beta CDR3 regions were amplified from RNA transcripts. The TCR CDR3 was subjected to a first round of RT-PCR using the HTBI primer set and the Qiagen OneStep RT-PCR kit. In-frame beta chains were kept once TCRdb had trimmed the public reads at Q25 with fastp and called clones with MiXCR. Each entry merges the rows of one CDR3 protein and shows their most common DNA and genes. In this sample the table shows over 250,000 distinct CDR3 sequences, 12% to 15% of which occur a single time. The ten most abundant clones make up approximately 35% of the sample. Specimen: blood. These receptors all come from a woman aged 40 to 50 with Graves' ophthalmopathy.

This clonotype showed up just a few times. The CDR3 sequence is CSAGRLENKQYF. The CDR3 DNA reads TGCAGTGCGGGGAGACTGGAAAATAAGCAGTATTTT. The rearrangement uses TRBV20-1 and TRBJ2-3; D possibly corresponds to TRBD2 (5 bases). Germline CDR1 and CDR2: DFQATT and SNEGSKA (reference sequence). The CDR3 covers 12 residues. Trimming removed 6 bases from V and 11 bases from J, with 18 bases in between.

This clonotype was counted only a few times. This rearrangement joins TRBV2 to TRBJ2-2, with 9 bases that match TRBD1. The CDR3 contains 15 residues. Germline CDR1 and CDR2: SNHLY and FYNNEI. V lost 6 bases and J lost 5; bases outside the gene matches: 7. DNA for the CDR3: TGTGCCAGCAGAACCGGGACAGGGAGGACCGGGGAGCTGTTTTTT. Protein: CASRTGTGRTGELFF.

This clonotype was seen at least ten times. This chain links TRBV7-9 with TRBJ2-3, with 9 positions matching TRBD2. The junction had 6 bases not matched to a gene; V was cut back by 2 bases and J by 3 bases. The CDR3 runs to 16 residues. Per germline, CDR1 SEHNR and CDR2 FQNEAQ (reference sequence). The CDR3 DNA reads TGTGCCAGCAGCTTACGGGCTAGCGGGGAGACAGATACGCAGTATTTT. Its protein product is CASSLRASGETDTQYF. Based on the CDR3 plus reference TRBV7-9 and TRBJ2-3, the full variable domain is DTGVSQNPRHKITKRGQNVTFRCDPISEHNRLYWYRQTLGQGPEFLTYFQNEAQLEKSRLLSDRFSAERPKGSFSTLEIQRTEQGDSAMYLCASSLRASGETDTQYFGPGTRLTVL.

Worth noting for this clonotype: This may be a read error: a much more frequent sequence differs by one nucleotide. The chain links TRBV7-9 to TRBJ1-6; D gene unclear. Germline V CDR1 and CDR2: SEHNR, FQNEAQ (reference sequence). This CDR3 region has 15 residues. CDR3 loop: CASSDQASYNLPLHF. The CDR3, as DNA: TGTGCCAGCAGCGATCAGGCTTCCTATAATTTACCCCTCCACTTT.

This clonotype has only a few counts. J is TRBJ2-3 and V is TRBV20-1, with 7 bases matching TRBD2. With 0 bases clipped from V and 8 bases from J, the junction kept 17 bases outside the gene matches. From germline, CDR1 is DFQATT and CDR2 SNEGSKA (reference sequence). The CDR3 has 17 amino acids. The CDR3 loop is CSARDSGPSGGLGTQYF. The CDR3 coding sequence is TGCAGTGCTAGAGATTCGGGGCCTAGCGGAGGTCTAGGTACGCAGTATTTT.

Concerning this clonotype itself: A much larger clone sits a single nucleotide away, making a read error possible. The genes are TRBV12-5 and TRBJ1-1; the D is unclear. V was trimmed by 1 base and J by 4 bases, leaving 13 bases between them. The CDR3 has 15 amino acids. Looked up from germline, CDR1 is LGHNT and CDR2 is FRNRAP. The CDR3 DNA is TGTGCTAGTGGTTTGGAGGCGGCGACGGGCACTGAAGCTTTCTTT. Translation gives CASGLEAATGTEAFF.

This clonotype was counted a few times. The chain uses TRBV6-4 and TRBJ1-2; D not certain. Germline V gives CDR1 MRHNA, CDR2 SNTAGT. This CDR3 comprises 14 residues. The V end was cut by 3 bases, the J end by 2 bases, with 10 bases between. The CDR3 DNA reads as TGTGCCAGCAGTGAATTTAAGGGAAACTATGGCTACACCTTC. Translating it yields CASSEFKGNYGYTF.

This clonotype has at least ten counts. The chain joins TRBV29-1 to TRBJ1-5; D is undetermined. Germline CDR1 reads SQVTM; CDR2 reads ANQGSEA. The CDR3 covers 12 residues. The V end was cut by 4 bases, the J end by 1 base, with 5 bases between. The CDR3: CSVAGSNQPQHF. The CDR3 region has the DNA TGCAGCGTTGCGGGAAGCAATCAGCCCCAGCATTTT.

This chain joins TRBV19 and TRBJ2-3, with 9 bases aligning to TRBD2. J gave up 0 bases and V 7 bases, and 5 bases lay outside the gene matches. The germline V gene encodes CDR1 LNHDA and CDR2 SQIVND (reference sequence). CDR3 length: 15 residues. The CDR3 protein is CASTLAGCSTDTQYF. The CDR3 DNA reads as TGTGCCAGTACGCTAGCGGGATGTAGCACAGATACGCAGTATTTT.

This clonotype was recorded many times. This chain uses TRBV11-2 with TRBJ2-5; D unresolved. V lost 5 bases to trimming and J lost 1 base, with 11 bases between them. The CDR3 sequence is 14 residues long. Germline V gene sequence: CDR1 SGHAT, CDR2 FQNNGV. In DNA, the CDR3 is TGTGCCAGCAGCGACTTTGGGCTCCAAGAGACCCAGTACTTC. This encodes CASSDFGLQETQYF. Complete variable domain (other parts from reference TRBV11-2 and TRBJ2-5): EAGVAQSPRYKIIEKRQSVAFWCNPISGHATLYWYQQILGQGPKLLIQFQNNGVVDDSQLPKDRFSAERLKGVDSTLKIQPAKLEDSAVYLCASSDFGLQETQYFGPGTRLLVL.

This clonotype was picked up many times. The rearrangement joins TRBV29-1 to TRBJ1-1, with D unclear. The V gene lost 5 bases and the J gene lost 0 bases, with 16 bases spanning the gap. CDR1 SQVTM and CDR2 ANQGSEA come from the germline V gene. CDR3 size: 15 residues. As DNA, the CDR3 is TGCAGCGTTAGTAACAGTCTTTTTATGAACACTGAAGCTTTCTTT. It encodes CSVSNSLFMNTEAFF.

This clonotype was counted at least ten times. The CDR3 nucleotides read TGTGCCAGCAAAAGAGGGGGCGCCGGTGGCTACACCTTC. Translating it yields CASKRGGAGGYTF. This chain links TRBV7-2 with TRBJ1-2, with 7 bases matching TRBD1. Germline V gives CDR1 SGHTA, CDR2 FQGNSA. The CDR3 sequence is 13 residues long. With 7 bases clipped from V and 7 bases from J, the junction kept 9 bases outside the gene matches. The full variable domain, with the rest looked up from reference TRBV7-2 and TRBJ1-2, is GAGVSQSPSNKVTEKGKDVELRCDPISGHTALYWYRQSLGQGLEFLIYFQGNSAPDKSGLPSDRFSAERTGGSVSTLTIQRTQQEDSAVYLCASKRGGAGGYTFGSGTRLTVV.

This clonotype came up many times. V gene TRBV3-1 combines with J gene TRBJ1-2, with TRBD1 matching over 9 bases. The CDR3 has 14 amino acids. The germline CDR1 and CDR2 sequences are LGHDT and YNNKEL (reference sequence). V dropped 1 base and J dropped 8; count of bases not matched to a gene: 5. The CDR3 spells CASSQATGGEGYTF. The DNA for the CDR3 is TGTGCCAGCAGCCAAGCGACAGGGGGAGAGGGCTACACCTTC.

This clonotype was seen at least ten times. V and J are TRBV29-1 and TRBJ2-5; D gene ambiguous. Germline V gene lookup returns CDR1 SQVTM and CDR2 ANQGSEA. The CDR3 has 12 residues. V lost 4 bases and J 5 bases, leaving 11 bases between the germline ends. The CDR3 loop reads CSVAVSRETQYF. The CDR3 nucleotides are TGCAGCGTTGCAGTTAGTCGGGAGACCCAGTACTTC.

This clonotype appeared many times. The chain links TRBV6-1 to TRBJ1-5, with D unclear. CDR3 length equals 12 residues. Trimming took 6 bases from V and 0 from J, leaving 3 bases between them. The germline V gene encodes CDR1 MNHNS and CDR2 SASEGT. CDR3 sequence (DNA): TGTGCCAGCAGAAATAGCAATCAGCCCCAGCATTTT. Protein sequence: CASRNSNQPQHF.

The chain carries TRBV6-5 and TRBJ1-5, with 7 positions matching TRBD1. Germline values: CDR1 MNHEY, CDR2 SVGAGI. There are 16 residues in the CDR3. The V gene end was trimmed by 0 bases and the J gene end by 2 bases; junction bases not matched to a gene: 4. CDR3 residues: CASSYSGGGGNQPQHF. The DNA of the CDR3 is TGTGCCAGCAGTTACTCGGGAGGGGGCGGCAATCAGCCCCAGCATTTT.

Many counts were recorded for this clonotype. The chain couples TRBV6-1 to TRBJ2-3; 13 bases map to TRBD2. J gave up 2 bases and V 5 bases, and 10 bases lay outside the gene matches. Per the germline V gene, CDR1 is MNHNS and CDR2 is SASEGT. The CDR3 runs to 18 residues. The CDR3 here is CASSSQLAGGRNTDTQYF. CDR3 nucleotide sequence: TGTGCCAGCAGTTCCCAACTAGCGGGGGGGCGGAACACAGATACGCAGTATTTT.

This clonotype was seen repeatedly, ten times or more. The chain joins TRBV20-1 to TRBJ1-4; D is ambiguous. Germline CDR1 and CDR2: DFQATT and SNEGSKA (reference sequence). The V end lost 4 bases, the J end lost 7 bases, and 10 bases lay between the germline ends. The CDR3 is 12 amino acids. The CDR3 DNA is TGCAGTGCTATAGAGCACCCTGAAAAACTGTTTTTT. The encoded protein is CSAIEHPEKLFF.

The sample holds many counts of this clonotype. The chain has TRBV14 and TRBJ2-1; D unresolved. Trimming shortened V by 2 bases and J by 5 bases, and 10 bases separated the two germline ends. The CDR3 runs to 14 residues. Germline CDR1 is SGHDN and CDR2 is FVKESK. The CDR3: CASSQPLGDNEQFF. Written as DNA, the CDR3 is TGTGCCAGCAGCCAACCCCTAGGAGACAATGAGCAGTTCTTC.

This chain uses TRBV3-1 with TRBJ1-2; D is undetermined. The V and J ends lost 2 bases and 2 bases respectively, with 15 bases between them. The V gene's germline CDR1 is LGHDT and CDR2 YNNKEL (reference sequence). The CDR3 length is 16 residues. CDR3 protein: CASSQLQRPRNYGYTF. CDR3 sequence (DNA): TGTGCCAGCAGCCAACTTCAACGACCTCGAAACTATGGCTACACCTTC.

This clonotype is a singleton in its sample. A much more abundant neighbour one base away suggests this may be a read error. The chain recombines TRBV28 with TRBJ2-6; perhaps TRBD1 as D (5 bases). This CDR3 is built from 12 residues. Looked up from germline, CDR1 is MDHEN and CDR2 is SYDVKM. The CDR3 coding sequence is TGTGCCAGCACCTCTGGGGCCGACGTCCTGACTTTC. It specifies CASTSGADVLTF.

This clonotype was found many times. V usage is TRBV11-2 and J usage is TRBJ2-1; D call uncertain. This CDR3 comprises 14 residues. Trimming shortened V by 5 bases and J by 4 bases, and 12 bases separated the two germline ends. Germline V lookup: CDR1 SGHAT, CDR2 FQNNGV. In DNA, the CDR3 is TGTGCCAGCAGCCCCCTTTCCGGGTACAATGAGCAGTTCTTC. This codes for CASSPLSGYNEQFF.